The next 10 T cell receptor beta chains were all read from a single sample in a study of cytomegalovirus exposure and HLA in healthy donors. The study ran its PCR with 60 Vbeta and 13 Jbeta primers. The table came from immunoSEQ multiplex PCR; TCRdb's copy has only in-frame clones and leaves some out. This table has about 160,000 clones, 80% appearing once. The sequenced sample was PBMCs. These receptors originate from a man aged 18 to 35 in good health and CMV-seropositive.

This clone was seen once. The gene calls are TRBV18 and TRBJ1-4; TRBD1 agrees at 8 bases. Per the germline V gene, CDR1 is KGHSH and CDR2 is LQKENI. This CDR3 has 16 residues. With V trimmed by 3 bases and J by 4 bases, 7 bases remained unmatched. CDR3 amino acids: CASSPPQGAYNEKLFF. The CDR3 DNA sequence: TGTGCCAGCTCACCCCCCCAGGGGGCGTATAATGAAAAACTGTTTTTT.

This clone was seen a few times. The V call is TRBV15, the J call TRBJ1-2, with TRBD1 matching 9 bases. With 0 bases clipped from V and 9 bases from J, the junction kept 11 bases outside the gene matches. This CDR3 comprises 16 residues. CDR1 and CDR2 from the germline V gene are LNHNV and YYDKDF (reference sequence). CDR3 nucleotides: TGTGCCACCAGCAGAGATAGGGGGACAGGGTCTGGGAGCTACACCTTC. This translates into CATSRDRGTGSGSYTF.

The V gene is TRBV11-2, the J gene TRBJ2-5, with TRBD2 matching over 10 bases. The germline gives CDR1 SGHAT, CDR2 FQNNGV. CDR3 length equals 15 residues. V gave up 1 base and J gave up 4 bases; unmatched junction bases: 3. The CDR3 sequence is CASSLVASGRETQYF. The CDR3 DNA reads as TGTGCCAGCAGCTTAGTCGCTAGCGGGAGAGAGACCCAGTACTTC.

Only a few counts were recorded for this clone. The chain recombines TRBV29-1 with TRBJ1-1; D call uncertain. Germline-derived CDR1 and CDR2 are SQVTM and ANQGSEA. The CDR3 totals 16 residues. V was pared by 3 bases and J by 1 base, with 18 bases between. The CDR3 is CSVDDGQAVGNTEAFF. CDR3 sequence (DNA): TGCAGCGTTGATGATGGGCAGGCCGTGGGGAACACTGAAGCTTTCTTT.

The chain combines TRBV2 with TRBJ2-5, with 14 bases aligning to TRBD2. CDR1 and CDR2 (germline): SNHLY, FYNNEI. The CDR3 sequence is 16 residues long. The junction had 9 bases not matched to a gene; V was cut back by 6 bases and J by 6 bases. CDR3 sequence: CASSGTSGGPKKTQYF. The CDR3, as DNA: TGTGCCAGCAGCGGGACTAGCGGGGGACCCAAGAAGACCCAGTACTTC. The full variable domain, in which reference TRBV2 and TRBJ2-5 provide the parts outside the CDR3, is EPEVTQTPSHQVTQMGQEVILRCVPISNHLYFYWYRQILGQKVEFLVSFYNNEISEKSEIFDDQFSVERPDGSNFTLKIRSTKLEDSAMYFCASSGTSGGPKKTQYFGPGTRLLVL.

CDR3: CASSHAGQLNTEAFF. CDR3 sequence (DNA): TGCGCCAGCAGCCACGCTGGACAGTTGAACACTGAAGCTTTCTTT. This sequence joins TRBV4-1 and TRBJ1-1; a possible D gene is TRBD1 (6 bases). Trimming left V 3 bases short and J 0 bases short, with 11 bases between. Germline CDR1 and CDR2: MGHRA and YSYEKL. This CDR3 comprises 15 residues.

The chain has TRBV7-2 and TRBJ1-1; D possibly corresponds to TRBD1 (5 bases). The CDR3 has 16 residues. Trimming took off 5 bases at V and 1 base at J, with 17 bases between the two ends. Germline CDR1 is SGHTA and CDR2 is FQGNSA. DNA of the CDR3: TGTGCCAGCAGCCTCTCTAGGGGATATTCGAACACTGAAGCTTTCTTT. Its translation: CASSLSRGYSNTEAFF.

The chain joins TRBV4-3 to TRBJ2-1, with 8 bases identical to TRBD1. This CDR3 has 15 residues. CDR1 and CDR2 (germline): LGHNA, YSLEER. With V trimmed by 5 bases and J by 3 bases, 6 bases remained unmatched. In DNA, the CDR3 is TGCGCCAGCAGCGCCGGGACAGGTCACTACAATGAGCAGTTCTTC. It specifies CASSAGTGHYNEQFF.

The chain links TRBV7-9 to TRBJ1-2; the D gene is possibly TRBD1 (5 bases). Germline assignment: CDR1 SEHNR and CDR2 FQNEAQ (reference sequence). V was shortened by 3 bases and J by 6 bases, with 11 bases between the two germline ends. CDR3 size: 13 residues. CDR3: CASSFGTPDGYTF. CDR3 coding DNA: TGTGCCAGCAGCTTTGGGACTCCTGATGGCTACACCTTC.

V is TRBV14 and J is TRBJ2-1; unclear D gene. Trimming removed 4 bases from V and 9 bases from J, with 13 bases in between. Germline V gene sequence: CDR1 SGHDN, CDR2 FVKESK. The CDR3 covers 13 residues. This chain's CDR3 is CASSPRSGGEQFF. CDR3 coding DNA: TGTGCCAGCAGCCCGCGTTCCGGCGGTGAGCAGTTCTTC.